One and the same sample provided the 22 T cell receptor beta chains below, sequenced in a study of cytomegalovirus exposure and HLA in healthy donors. The study ran its PCR with 60 Vbeta and 13 Jbeta primers. Data came from immunoSEQ multiplex PCR; TCRdb stores just in-frame clones and leaves some out. Found here are around 260,000 clones, 80% of them singletons; the top ten hold 0.3% to 0.35%. The material sequenced was PBMCs. The receptors originated from a girl aged 2 to 10 in good health and CMV-seronegative.

This chain uses TRBV4-1 with TRBJ1-4; D is perhaps TRBD1 (5 bases). This CDR3 contains 15 residues. The V gene lost 4 bases and the J gene lost 3 bases, with 12 bases spanning the gap. The V gene's germline CDR1 is MGHRA and CDR2 YSYEKL. CDR3: CASSPQGTSNEKLFF. Written as DNA, the CDR3 is TGCGCCAGCAGCCCGCAGGGTACCTCTAATGAAAAACTGTTTTTT.

Here the CDR3 DNA reads TGTGCCTGGAGCCGCGGAGGGTCCGGGGAGCTGTTTTTT. It yields the protein CAWSRGGSGELFF. The J gene is TRBJ2-2, the V gene TRBV30; TRBD2 is a possible D gene (6 bases). The CDR3 loop spans 13 amino acids. Trimming took off 3 bases at V and 6 bases at J, with 11 bases between the two ends. Germline-derived CDR1 and CDR2 are GTSNPN and SVGIG (reference sequence).

The chain employs TRBV27 and TRBJ2-7; D possibly corresponds to TRBD2 (5 bases). CDR3 size: 15 residues. Looked up from germline, CDR1 is MNHEY and CDR2 is SMNVEV (reference sequence). V lost 0 bases and J 2 bases, leaving 11 bases between the germline ends. CDR3 bases: TGTGCCAGCAGTTTATCATATAGCGTGACCTACGAGCAGTACTTC. It translates to CASSLSYSVTYEQYF.

J is TRBJ2-1 and V is TRBV28; 13 bases map to TRBD2. The CDR3 spans 17 residues. V dropped 4 bases and J dropped 4; count of bases not matched to a gene: 7. CDR1 is MDHEN, CDR2 SYDVKM, per germline. The CDR3, as DNA: TGTGCCAGCAGTTCCGGGACTAGCGGGATATCGTACAATGAGCAGTTCTTC. Its translation is CASSSGTSGISYNEQFF.

This clone was seen a few times. The rearrangement links TRBV7-2 to TRBJ1-1, with a weak D call TRBD1 (5 bases). The CDR3 has 13 amino acids. Trimming took 5 bases from V and 5 from J, leaving 12 bases between them. Germline CDR1 SGHTA, CDR2 FQGNSA. In nucleotides, the CDR3 is TGTGCCAGCAGCCGACAGAGAAGGACTGAAGCTTTCTTT. Translated: CASSRQRRTEAFF.

This chain joins TRBV7-2 and TRBJ1-2, with TRBD1 as a possible D gene (5 bases). The CDR3 spans 13 residues. Germline CDR1 reads SGHTA; CDR2 reads FQGNSA. V lost 5 bases to trimming and J lost 2 bases, with 9 bases between them. The DNA for the CDR3 is TGTGCCAGCAGCCTACAGGACAACTATGGCTACACCTTC. Its protein product is CASSLQDNYGYTF.

The V call is TRBV6-1, the J call TRBJ2-1; tentatively, D is TRBD2 (6 bases). V dropped 10 bases and J dropped 3 bases, with 13 bases sitting between them. In germline, CDR1 is MNHNS, CDR2 SASEGT. The CDR3 has 13 residues. The CDR3 spells CATRDWIYNEQFF. The CDR3 region has the DNA TGTGCCACCCGGGACTGGATCTACAATGAGCAGTTCTTC.

The V call is TRBV7-6, the J call TRBJ2-7, with no clear D. CDR1 is SGHVS and CDR2 is FNYEAQ in the germline V gene. V lost 4 bases, J lost 6 bases, and 7 bases lay in between. The CDR3 runs 11 residues. The CDR3 reads CASSSSGEQYF. The CDR3 DNA is TGTGCCAGCAGCTCATCCGGCGAGCAGTACTTC. The full variable domain, in which reference TRBV7-6 and TRBJ2-7 provide the parts outside the CDR3, is GAGVSQSPRYKVTKRGQDVALRCDPISGHVSLYWYRQALGQGPEFLTYFNYEAQQDKSGLPNDRFSAERPEGSISTLTIQRTEQRDSAMYRCASSSSGEQYFGPGTRLTVT.

This CDR3 reads CAWSPRLNQPQHF. The CDR3, as DNA: TGTGCCTGGAGTCCCAGGCTCAATCAGCCCCAGCATTTT. The chain links TRBV30 to TRBJ1-5; D unclear. The ends were cut back, 2 bases at V and 3 bases at J, with 8 bases in the middle. CDR1 and CDR2 from the germline V gene are GTSNPN and SVGIG (reference sequence). The CDR3 has 13 residues.

The table lists this clone with a count of one. J is TRBJ1-2 and V is TRBV19; TRBD1 matches at 8 bases. Germline values: CDR1 LNHDA, CDR2 SQIVND (reference sequence). V gave up 9 bases and J gave up 7 bases; unmatched junction bases: 13. This CDR3 is built from 14 residues. CDR3 region: CARIPGQVDPGYTF. In DNA, the CDR3 is TGTGCCAGAATTCCGGGACAGGTTGACCCTGGCTACACCTTC.

The CDR3 DNA follows: TGTGCCAGTAGTATTGCACAGTTCTACTCTGGGGCCAACGTCCTGACTTTC. As protein: CASSIAQFYSGANVLTF. The chain has TRBV19 and TRBJ2-6, with D unclear. V was clipped by 3 bases and J by 0 bases, with 12 bases between them. CDR1 is LNHDA and CDR2 is SQIVND in the germline V gene (reference sequence). The CDR3 is 17 residues long. The full variable domain, with the rest looked up from reference TRBV19 and TRBJ2-6, is DGGITQSPKYLFRKEGQNVTLSCEQNLNHDAMYWYRQDPGQGLRLIYYSQIVNDFQKGDIAEGYSVSREKKESFPLTVTSAQKNPTAFYLCASSIAQFYSGANVLTFGAGSRLTVL.

The chain recombines TRBV6-6 with TRBJ2-7; TRBD2 matches at 8 bases. The CDR3 spans 13 residues. Per germline, CDR1 MNHNY and CDR2 SVGAGI (reference sequence). The trim removed 6 bases at V and 6 bases at J, leaving 7 bases unmatched. CDR3 coding DNA: TGTGCCAGCAGACCAGCGGGAGTGGGCGAGCAGTACTTC. Protein: CASRPAGVGEQYF.

V and J are TRBV28 and TRBJ2-3; TRBD2 matches 14 bases. The CDR3 totals 16 residues. With V trimmed by 10 bases and J by 3 bases, 9 bases remained unmatched. The germline gives CDR1 MDHEN, CDR2 SYDVKM. The CDR3 DNA reads TGTGCCATCTTGGGGACTAGCGGGAGCGGGACAGATACGCAGTATTTT. Protein product: CAILGTSGSGTDTQYF.

The V and J genes are TRBV6-5 and TRBJ2-5, with 10 bases aligning to TRBD2. The DNA end favors TRBJ2-7, so the J call may be wrong. The CDR3 is 15 residues long. Germline CDR1 and CDR2: MNHEY and SVGAGI. CDR3 DNA: TGTGCCAGCAGTTACTCTAGCGGGGGGACCTACGAGCAGTACTTC. It translates to CASSYSSGGTYEQYF.

The V and J genes are TRBV10-2 and TRBJ1-4; D remains unclear. V dropped 6 bases and J dropped 5 bases, with 10 bases sitting between them. Germline CDR1 is WSHSY and CDR2 is SAAADI. This CDR3 spans 13 amino acids. CDR3 sequence (DNA): TGCGCCAGCAGGGCAGACTTGAATGAAAAACTGTTTTTT. It translates to CASRADLNEKLFF.

V and J are TRBV7-6 and TRBJ2-1, with TRBD2 matching 9 bases. Germline loops: CDR1 SGHVS, CDR2 FNYEAQ. J gave up 7 bases and V 0 bases, and 13 bases lay outside the gene matches. This CDR3 comprises 18 residues. The CDR3: CASSLAVGLARFGNEQFF. Written as DNA, the CDR3 is TGTGCCAGCAGCTTAGCAGTGGGACTAGCAAGATTCGGGAATGAGCAGTTCTTC.

The chain couples TRBV27 to TRBJ2-3; 7 bases agree with TRBD1. Germline assignment: CDR1 MNHEY and CDR2 SMNVEV (reference sequence). The CDR3 is 14 residues long. V shed 3 bases, J shed 8 bases, and the junction held 8 bases outside the gene matches. This chain's CDR3 is CASSLVTGTGTQYF. The CDR3 DNA is TGTGCCAGCAGTTTGGTGACAGGGACGGGTACGCAGTATTTT.

The V call is TRBV5-1, the J call TRBJ1-2, with 9 bases identical to TRBD1. The CDR3 is 17 residues long. Trimming cost V 2 bases and J 3 bases; bases outside gene matches: 11. Germline V gene lookup returns CDR1 SGHRS and CDR2 YFSETQ. The CDR3 reads CASSFVLPGQGHYGYTF. The CDR3 DNA sequence: TGCGCCAGCAGCTTTGTCCTCCCGGGACAGGGACACTATGGCTACACCTTC.

This chain connects TRBV5-6 to TRBJ2-3, with TRBD2 matching 8 bases. With 4 bases clipped from V and 6 bases from J, the junction kept 16 bases outside the gene matches. This CDR3 is 17 amino acids long. Germline V gene data show CDR1 as SGHDT and CDR2 as YYEEEE. CDR3 sequence reads: CASSLSDSGVLGDTQYF. As DNA, the CDR3 is TGTGCCAGCAGCCTGAGTGATAGCGGGGTCCTGGGCGATACGCAGTATTTT.

The chain combines TRBV18 with TRBJ1-2, with 11 nucleotides matching TRBD1. The CDR3 is 13 amino acids. Germline CDR1 is KGHSH and CDR2 is LQKENI. The V gene end was trimmed by 4 bases and the J gene end by 6 bases; junction bases not matched to a gene: 1. CDR3 protein: CASSQGQGDGYTF. The CDR3 DNA sequence: TGTGCCAGCTCACAGGGACAGGGGGATGGCTACACCTTC.

The CDR3 sequence: CASSHVVAGGADTQYF. DNA of the CDR3: TGTGCCAGCAGCCATGTGGTTGCCGGGGGGGCAGATACGCAGTATTTT. The J gene is TRBJ2-3, the V gene TRBV4-2; 8 bases match TRBD2. This CDR3 is 16 amino acids long. Per germline, CDR1 LGHNA and CDR2 YNFKEQ. With V trimmed by 3 bases and J by 4 bases, 9 bases remained unmatched.

Of note for this clone: The sample holds other DNA sequences that translate to the same CDR3. The V call is TRBV27, the J call TRBJ2-7; D may be TRBD1 (8 bases). This CDR3 has 14 residues. Germline-derived CDR1 and CDR2 are MNHEY and SMNVEV (reference sequence). Trimming removed 6 bases at V and 2 bases at J, with 14 bases between. CDR3 sequence (DNA): TGTGCCAGCAGCCTCACAGGGGGGGCCTACGAGCAGTACTTC. It is translated as CASSLTGGAYEQYF.